A single sample is the source of the 32 T cell receptor beta chains below, sequenced in a study of blood T cells in healthy people across ages. Primed by a sample-barcoded 5' primer and a J-beta primer mix, a second PCR proceeded for 7 to 11 cycles. A single record per CDR3 protein comes from TCRdb applying MiXCR to the 5' RACE reads. The sample shows over 1,300,000 distinct CDR3 sequences, approximately 63% of them seen only once. The material sequenced was blood. The receptors originated from a man between 18 and 35 years old in good health.

This clonotype has a handful of counts. The V gene is TRBV27, the J gene TRBJ2-3; TRBD2 is a possible D gene (6 bases). CDR1 and CDR2 (germline): MNHEY, SMNVEV (reference sequence). This CDR3 has 15 residues. V lost 4 bases and J 0 bases, leaving 11 bases between the germline ends. The CDR3 is CASSSGLPSTDTQYF. CDR3 nucleotide sequence: TGTGCCAGCAGTTCAGGACTACCAAGCACAGATACGCAGTATTTT.

The rearrangement uses TRBV7-2 and TRBJ2-1; tentative D call: TRBD1 (5 bases). V was trimmed by 1 base and J by 5 bases, leaving 9 bases between them. Germline V gives CDR1 SGHTA, CDR2 FQGNSA. The CDR3 contains 14 residues. CDR3 coding DNA: TGTGCCAGCAGCTTAGGGGTACAGGACAATGAGCAGTTCTTC. Encoded protein: CASSLGVQDNEQFF.

For the CDR3, the DNA is TGTGCCAGCAGCCGTGACTTTGGGGCTTACAATGAGCAGTTCTTC. Translating gives CASSRDFGAYNEQFF. The chain carries TRBV3-1 and TRBJ2-1; the D gene is possibly TRBD1 (5 bases). The germline V gene has CDR1 LGHDT and CDR2 YNNKEL (reference sequence). With 4 bases removed from V and 4 bases from J, the gap between germline ends came to 14 bases. The CDR3 spans 15 residues.

V usage is TRBV29-1 and J usage is TRBJ2-1, with 8 bases fitting TRBD1. Germline V CDR1 and CDR2: SQVTM, ANQGSEA. V was clipped by 7 bases and J by 8 bases; unmatched bases: 25. The length of the CDR3 is 18 residues. The CDR3 reads CSAPGQGPGLRYVDEQFF. As DNA, the CDR3 is TGCAGCGCCCCTGGACAGGGTCCCGGGTTGCGCTACGTTGATGAGCAGTTCTTC.

The sample holds one count of this clonotype. The chain carries TRBV12-3 or TRBV12-4 and TRBJ2-1, with D uncertain. The CDR3 covers 15 residues. Trimming cost V 4 bases and J 5 bases, with 15 bases left between them. The CDR3 reads CASSSWKDSHNEQFF. The CDR3, as DNA: TGTGCCAGCAGTTCCTGGAAAGATAGCCACAATGAGCAGTTCTTC.

This clonotype was observed a few times. This sequence joins TRBV3-1 and TRBJ1-2; D is perhaps TRBD1 (5 bases). Looked up from germline, CDR1 is LGHDT and CDR2 is YNNKEL (reference sequence). The CDR3 covers 14 residues. V was clipped by 0 bases and J by 4 bases, with 9 bases between them. In DNA form, the CDR3 reads TGTGCCAGCAGCCAAGATCAGGGCGGCTATGGCTACACCTTC. Protein product: CASSQDQGGYGYTF.

This chain connects TRBV6-5 to TRBJ2-5, with 10 bases lining up with TRBD1. This CDR3 comprises 14 residues. Trimming removed 5 bases from V and 9 bases from J; junction bases left unmatched: 9. CDR1 and CDR2 from the germline V gene are MNHEY and SVGAGI. The CDR3, as DNA: TGTGCCAGCAGTACGGGACAGGGGAGATCACCCCAGTACTTC. This encodes CASSTGQGRSPQYF.

The genes are TRBV2 and TRBJ2-3, with no clear D. The CDR3 is 14 residues long. Per the germline V gene, CDR1 is SNHLY and CDR2 is FYNNEI. Trimming cost V 6 bases and J 4 bases, with 14 bases left between them. The CDR3 coding sequence is TGTGCCAGCAGCGATCGCACGACTGCAGATACGCAGTATTTT. It translates to CASSDRTTADTQYF.

This clonotype was observed a few times. The chain joins TRBV6-5 to TRBJ2-3; TRBD2 matches 7 bases. Per germline, CDR1 MNHEY and CDR2 SVGAGI. Trimming removed 4 bases from V and 5 bases from J; junction bases left unmatched: 9. The CDR3 spans 15 residues. The CDR3 is CASSFQRELEDTQYF. In DNA form, the CDR3 reads TGTGCCAGCAGTTTCCAGCGGGAACTCGAAGATACGCAGTATTTT.

This sequence joins TRBV6-5 and TRBJ1-2, with 7 bases aligning to TRBD1. Germline assignment: CDR1 MNHEY and CDR2 SVGAGI. The CDR3 spans 13 residues. V gave up 6 bases and J gave up 7 bases; unmatched junction bases: 8. Written as DNA, the CDR3 is TGTGCCAGCAGGAAAGGACAGGTCGGTGGCTACACCTTC. Translating gives CASRKGQVGGYTF.

This rearrangement joins TRBV4-3 to TRBJ1-2; D call uncertain. Germline CDR1 reads LGHNA; CDR2 reads YSLEER. V lost 1 base and J lost 4, with 22 bases in between. This CDR3 comprises 18 residues. In DNA form, the CDR3 reads TGCGCCAGCAGCCAAGCAGCCGGCGGCGGCATAACCATCTATGGCTACACCTTC. Its protein product is CASSQAAGGGITIYGYTF.

V is TRBV7-6 and J is TRBJ1-4; D perhaps matches TRBD1 (5 bases). V was trimmed by 5 bases and J by 0 bases, leaving 13 bases between them. The CDR3 contains 16 residues. CDR1 SGHVS and CDR2 FNYEAQ come from the germline V gene. The CDR3 is CASSADLGATNEKLFF. The CDR3 DNA reads as TGTGCCAGCAGCGCCGACTTGGGGGCAACTAATGAAAAACTGTTTTTT.

A few counts support this clonotype. The chain recombines TRBV7-2 with TRBJ2-7; 7 positions agree with TRBD2. This CDR3 is 15 amino acids long. V gave up 1 base and J gave up 2 bases; unmatched junction bases: 5. Germline V gives CDR1 SGHTA, CDR2 FQGNSA. The CDR3 reads CASSLVTGGTYEQYF. The DNA of the CDR3 is TGTGCCAGCAGCTTAGTTACGGGAGGCACCTACGAGCAGTACTTC.

V and J are TRBV10-3 and TRBJ2-1; D call uncertain. CDR1 is ENHRY, CDR2 SYGVKD, per germline. The ends were cut back, 3 bases at V and 3 bases at J, with 15 bases in the middle. The CDR3 length is 16 residues. CDR3 protein: CAISDSGPPFYNEQFF. CDR3 nucleotide sequence: TGTGCCATCAGTGACAGTGGACCTCCTTTCTACAATGAGCAGTTCTTC.

J is TRBJ1-1 and V is TRBV7-9, with a tentative D call TRBD1 (6 bases). Trimming took off 3 bases at V and 1 base at J, with 12 bases between the two ends. Germline loops: CDR1 SEHNR, CDR2 FQNEAQ (reference sequence). The CDR3 runs 15 residues. CDR3 protein: CASSFYQGWNTEAFF. As DNA, the CDR3 is TGTGCCAGCAGCTTCTATCAGGGGTGGAACACTGAAGCTTTCTTT. Full variable domain (rest looked up from reference TRBV7-9 and TRBJ1-1): DTGVSQNPRHKITKRGQNVTFRCDPISEHNRLYWYRQTLGQGPEFLTYFQNEAQLEKSRLLSDRFSAERPKGSFSTLEIQRTEQGDSAMYLCASSFYQGWNTEAFFGQGTRLTVV.

At least ten counts were recorded for this clonotype. In DNA form, the CDR3 reads TGTGCCTGGAGTTCCGGACAGGGCGAGCAGTACTTC. It encodes CAWSSGQGEQYF. The chain employs TRBV30 and TRBJ2-7, with 8 bases aligning to TRBD1. There are 12 residues in the CDR3. In germline, CDR1 is GTSNPN, CDR2 SVGIG (reference sequence). With 2 bases clipped from V and 6 bases from J, the junction kept 3 bases outside the gene matches.

CDR3 sequence: CASSQEQGWDGYTF. The CDR3 coding sequence is TGCGCCAGCAGCCAAGAACAGGGGTGGGATGGCTACACCTTC. This sequence joins TRBV4-3 and TRBJ1-2, with 7 bases lining up with TRBD1. CDR1 and CDR2 from the germline V gene are LGHNA and YSLEER. The trim removed 0 bases at V and 6 bases at J, leaving 4 bases unmatched. CDR3 size: 14 residues.

This chain joins TRBV6-2 or TRBV6-3 and TRBJ2-1, with D unresolved. V lost 1 base and J 6 bases, leaving 1 base between the germline ends. The CDR3 has 11 amino acids. Germline assignment: CDR1 MNHEY and CDR2 SVGEGT. This CDR3 reads CASSYFNEQFF. The CDR3, as DNA: TGTGCCAGCAGTTACTTCAATGAGCAGTTCTTC.

The sample holds a few counts of this clonotype. The genes are TRBV6-2 or TRBV6-3 and TRBJ1-2; a weak D match, TRBD1 (6 bases). Trimming stripped 5 bases from V and 2 bases from J, with 12 bases between. This CDR3 is 14 amino acids long. CDR1 MNHEY and CDR2 SVGEGT come from the germline V gene. The CDR3 region is CASSSTGHNYGYTF. DNA for the CDR3: TGTGCCAGCAGTAGCACGGGACACAACTATGGCTACACCTTC.

The sample holds a few counts of this clonotype. This chain links TRBV7-9 with TRBJ2-7, with TRBD1 as a possible D gene (5 bases). V shed 0 bases and J shed 2 bases, with 11 bases lying between them. CDR1 and CDR2 from the germline V gene are SEHNR and FQNEAQ (reference sequence). The CDR3 covers 15 residues. The CDR3 here is CASSLARAGTYEQYF. CDR3 in DNA: TGTGCCAGCAGCTTAGCGCGAGCAGGGACCTACGAGCAGTACTTC.

CDR3 residues: CASSFTLEGEQFF. The CDR3 nucleotides are TGTGCCAGCAGCTTTACCCTAGAGGGTGAGCAGTTCTTC. V gene TRBV5-5 combines with J gene TRBJ2-1; D might be TRBD2 (5 bases). CDR1 is SGHKS and CDR2 is YYEKEE in the germline V gene (reference sequence). Trimming took 2 bases from V and 9 from J, leaving 12 bases between them. CDR3 length: 13 residues. The full variable domain, in which reference TRBV5-5 and TRBJ2-1 provide the parts outside the CDR3, is DAGVTQSPTHLIKTRGQQVTLRCSPISGHKSVSWYQQVLGQGPQFIFQYYEKEERGRGNFPDRFSARQFPNYSSELNVNALLLGDSALYLCASSFTLEGEQFFGPGTRLTVL.

This clonotype has only a few counts. This chain links TRBV9 with TRBJ2-1; D is tentatively TRBD1 or TRBD2 (5 bases each). V lost 0 bases and J 3 bases, leaving 10 bases between the germline ends. Germline V gene sequence: CDR1 SGDLS, CDR2 YYNGEE. The CDR3 covers 15 residues. This CDR3 reads CASSVGDAGYNEQFF. For the CDR3, the DNA is TGTGCCAGCAGCGTAGGGGACGCTGGCTACAATGAGCAGTTCTTC.

The genes are TRBV18 and TRBJ2-2, with unresolved D. Looked up from germline, CDR1 is KGHSH and CDR2 is LQKENI. Trimming removed 3 bases from V and 1 base from J, with 6 bases in between. The CDR3 covers 14 residues. CDR3 residues: CASSPEGNTGELFF. Written as DNA, the CDR3 is TGTGCCAGCTCACCGGAAGGGAACACCGGGGAGCTGTTTTTT.

There are a few counts of this clonotype. This rearrangement joins TRBV29-1 to TRBJ2-7; weak D call: TRBD1 (5 bases). CDR1 is SQVTM, CDR2 ANQGSEA, per germline. The CDR3 is 13 amino acids. Trimming took off 4 bases at V and 2 bases at J, with 12 bases between the two ends. CDR3 sequence: CSVVSGIAYEQYF. The CDR3, as DNA: TGCAGCGTTGTTTCAGGGATAGCCTACGAGCAGTACTTC.

This clonotype was seen only a few times. This chain joins TRBV4-1 and TRBJ2-3, with D uncertain. Germline V lookup: CDR1 MGHRA, CDR2 YSYEKL. Trimming removed 0 bases from V and 4 bases from J, with 8 bases in between. This CDR3 is 14 amino acids long. The CDR3 is CASSQEVAPDTQYF. The CDR3 nucleotides are TGCGCCAGCAGCCAAGAAGTGGCACCAGATACGCAGTATTTT.

As concerns this clonotype: A junction boundary mismatches the germline segment, possibly from a read error. V is TRBV7-2 and J is TRBJ1-2, with TRBD1 as a possible D gene (5 bases). The germline gives CDR1 SGHTA, CDR2 FQGNSA. The CDR3 spans 14 residues. The CDR3 spells CASSPQWEGHGCTF. In DNA form, the CDR3 reads TGTGCCAGCTCTCCTCAATGGGAGGGGCACGGCTGCACCTTC.

In DNA form, the CDR3 reads TGCAGTGCTAGTCTCCAGGCTTCTTACGAGCAGTACTTC. This gives the protein CSASLQASYEQYF. The gene calls are TRBV20-1 and TRBJ2-4; no clear D. The J call may be in error: the DNA end matches TRBJ2-7 better. The CDR3 is made up of 13 amino acids. Germline V gives CDR1 DFQATT, CDR2 SNEGSKA (reference sequence).

The CDR3 is CASRLWGTGDIQYF. The CDR3 nucleotides are TGTGCCAGCAGGTTATGGGGGACAGGAGACATTCAGTACTTC. The rearrangement links TRBV12-3 or TRBV12-4 to TRBJ2-4, with TRBD1 matching 8 bases. Trimming took 6 bases from V and 8 from J; bases not matched to a gene: 9. CDR3 size: 14 residues.

Only a few counts were recorded for this clonotype. The chain's CDR3 is CASSERIGGNQPQHF. The CDR3 region has the DNA TGCGCCAGCAGCGAGCGTATAGGGGGCAATCAGCCCCAGCATTTT. This rearrangement joins TRBV4-3 to TRBJ1-5, with a tentative D call TRBD1 (5 bases). The CDR3 is made up of 15 amino acids. V was cut by 5 bases and J by 2 bases, with 13 bases left in between. Germline lookup yields CDR1 LGHNA and CDR2 YSLEER.

The chain links TRBV6-2 or TRBV6-3 to TRBJ2-1; possibly TRBD1 for D (5 bases). Deletions cut 7 bases from V and 8 bases from J, with 21 bases between. Germline loops: CDR1 MNHEY, CDR2 SVGEGT. The CDR3 covers 15 residues. The CDR3 coding sequence is TGTGCCAGCACCGTGAGTAGGACAAGAGGCGATGAGCAGTTCTTC. Translation gives CASTVSRTRGDEQFF.

This clonotype showed up just once. The rearrangement uses TRBV5-1 and TRBJ2-6; D gene unclear. In germline, CDR1 is SGHRS, CDR2 YFSETQ. The V end was cut by 0 bases, the J end by 0 bases, with 16 bases between. The CDR3 runs 19 residues. CDR3 nucleotide sequence: TGCGCCAGCAGCTTGGTGAAGGTGGGGATAAACTCTGGGGCCAACGTCCTGACTTTC. This encodes CASSLVKVGINSGANVLTF.

The chain has TRBV5-6 and TRBJ2-1, with TRBD2 identical over 7 bases. Germline V lookup: CDR1 SGHDT, CDR2 YYEEEE. The CDR3 sequence is 15 residues long. The V gene end was trimmed by 1 base and the J gene end by 0 bases; junction bases not matched to a gene: 1. The CDR3 loop is CASSLWGGSYNEQFF. As DNA, the CDR3 is TGTGCCAGCAGCTTGTGGGGGGGCTCCTACAATGAGCAGTTCTTC.